This is a list of T cell receptor beta chains from one sample in a study of blood T cell repertoires in COVID-19. Data came from immunoSEQ multiplex PCR; TCRdb stores just in-frame clones and leaves some out. The sample comprises about 59,000 clones, 79% of which are singletons, and more than 3% rests with the top ten. Sequenced: peripheral blood. The receptors shown here come from a man aged 55 to 69 with acute or convalescent COVID-19. Each CDR3 is given with its conserved first and last residue. A D gene is named only where the DNA matches it firmly. Clone size is not always given. Where it is, it says once, few, many or a class for expanded clones.

cdr3_nt	cdr3_aa	v_call	j_call	d_call	clone_size
TGTGCCAGCAGTCCTGCGGGTTCCGAGCGAGAGACCCAGTACTTC	CASSPAGSERETQYF	TRBV28	TRBJ2-5	NA	NA
TGCGCCAGCAGCTTCGGGACAGCTGGAAACACCATATATTTT	CASSFGTAGNTIYF	TRBV5-1	TRBJ1-3	TRBD1	NA
TGTGCCAGCAGTTACGAGGGTAGCTCCTACAATGAGCAGTTCTTC	CASSYEGSSYNEQFF	TRBV6-2/TRBV6-3	TRBJ2-1	NA	NA
TGCAGCGTTGCGGGGTCCTATGGCTACACCTTC	CSVAGSYGYTF	TRBV29-1	TRBJ1-2	NA	NA
TGTGCCAGCAGTTACACATGGGGGCGCGACTACACCTTC	CASSYTWGRDYTF	TRBV28	TRBJ1-2	NA	once
TGTGCCAGCAGTTACGGGTCTTCAGAGACCCAGTACTTC	CASSYGSSETQYF	TRBV12-3/TRBV12-4	TRBJ2-5	NA	few
TGCGCCAGCAGCCCCGGAGGATCCACTGGCGAGCAGTACTTC	CASSPGGSTGEQYF	TRBV5-1	TRBJ2-7	NA	NA
TGCGCCAGCAGCCCCCTTTCGGGGAGGGCCGAAGAGACCCAGTACTTC	CASSPLSGRAEETQYF	TRBV5-1	TRBJ2-5	TRBD2	once
TGTGCCAGCACCGAAGGTTTCGGGACACTTAACTATGGCTACACCTTC	CASTEGFGTLNYGYTF	TRBV2	TRBJ1-2	NA	NA
TGTGCCAGCAGACGACAGGGGCCGATTTACGAGCAGTACTTC	CASRRQGPIYEQYF	TRBV28	TRBJ2-7	TRBD1	NA
TGTGCCAGCAGCGTTGAGGCCTCGGGGAACACTGAAGCTTTCTTT	CASSVEASGNTEAFF	TRBV9	TRBJ1-1	NA	NA
TGTGCCAGCTCACCGAGGGGGAGTTCGAACACTGAAGCTTTCTTT	CASSPRGSSNTEAFF	TRBV18	TRBJ1-1	NA	NA
TGTGCCAGCAGCCATGCCGGGACTAGCGGGAACGAGCAGTACTTC	CASSHAGTSGNEQYF	TRBV4-2	TRBJ2-7	TRBD2	NA
TGTGCCAGCAGCTTTTCCGGGGATAAAGGGAAACTGTTTTTT	CASSFSGDKGKLFF	TRBV7-2	TRBJ1-4	NA	few
TGCGCCAGCAGCCGACAGGCCGGTTCCTACGAGCAGTACTTC	CASSRQAGSYEQYF	TRBV5-1	TRBJ2-7	NA	NA
TGTGCCAGCAGCTCCGGGACTAGAGGCCAGTACTTC	CASSSGTRGQYF	TRBV5-4	TRBJ2-5	TRBD2	NA
TGTGCCACCAGCAGAGGGCTAGCGGGATCAGACACAGATACGCAGTATTTT	CATSRGLAGSDTDTQYF	TRBV15	TRBJ2-3	TRBD2	NA
TGTGCCAGCGGACAGGGGACAGATACTTATAGCAATCAGCCCCAGCATTTT	CASGQGTDTYSNQPQHF	TRBV28	TRBJ1-5	TRBD1	NA
TGTGCCAGCAGCGGACGGACAGGCCGCGCCTTGGCTAACTATGGCTACACCTTC	CASSGRTGRALANYGYTF	TRBV5-4	TRBJ1-2	TRBD1	NA
TGTGCCAGCAGCTTGGAGTTAGCGGGAGGAACCCAGTACTTC	CASSLELAGGTQYF	TRBV5-4	TRBJ2-5	TRBD2	NA
TGCAGTGCCGCAGGGGCTCAGCCCCAGCATTTT	CSAAGAQPQHF	TRBV20-1	TRBJ1-5	NA	NA
TGTGCCAGCAGCCCTCTAGCGGGAAACTCCTACGAGCAGTACTTC	CASSPLAGNSYEQYF	TRBV7-9	TRBJ2-7	TRBD2	once
TGTGCCAGCAGTGGGACAGGTGAAAAACTGTTTTTT	CASSGTGEKLFF	TRBV2	TRBJ1-4	TRBD1	medium-sized
TGTGCCAGCAGCTCCACAGGGGAGACCTACGAGCAGTACTTC	CASSSTGETYEQYF	TRBV21-1	TRBJ2-7	NA	NA
TGTGCCAGTAGTATCCAAATAGCTAACCCAGATACGCAGTATTTT	CASSIQIANPDTQYF	TRBV19	TRBJ2-3	NA	NA
TGTGCCAGCAGCTTGGCCGGAAGGGGGAATGAAAAACTGTTTTTT	CASSLAGRGNEKLFF	TRBV5-4	TRBJ1-4	NA	NA
TGTGCCTGGTCTAGCGGGGACCCCTACGAGCAGTACTTC	CAWSSGDPYEQYF	TRBV30	TRBJ2-7	TRBD2	NA
TGCAGCGCCGAGGCTAGCGACTACAATGAGCAGTTCTTC	CSAEASDYNEQFF	TRBV29-1	TRBJ2-1	NA	NA
TGTGCCAGCAGCTACGGGGACTCAGCTTTCTTT	CASSYGDSAFF	TRBV5-5	TRBJ1-1	NA	NA
TGTGCCAGCAGAGCGGGACCAGAAACAGATACGCAGTATTTT	CASRAGPETDTQYF	TRBV6-5	TRBJ2-3	TRBD2	NA
TGTGCCACCAGCTTTTATTCTGAGCAGGGAAACTATGGCTACACCTTC	CATSFYSEQGNYGYTF	TRBV24-1	TRBJ1-2	NA	NA
TGTGCCAGCTCACCTCAGGGAAGCACTGAAGCTTTCTTT	CASSPQGSTEAFF	TRBV18	TRBJ1-1	NA	NA
TGTGCCAGCAGCTTGTTCCAGCCCAGGGACTATGGCTACACCTTC	CASSLFQPRDYGYTF	TRBV5-4	TRBJ1-2	NA	NA
TGTGCCAGCAGTTACTCCGGGGGTGGTACTAATGAAAAACTGTTTTTT	CASSYSGGGTNEKLFF	TRBV6-5	TRBJ1-4	NA	NA
TGCGCCAGCAGCTTGGGGGCCGTTAACTATGGCTACACCTTC	CASSLGAVNYGYTF	TRBV5-1	TRBJ1-2	NA	NA
TGTGCCAGCTCACCACCACCGGGACAGGACCACAATGAGCAGTTCTTC	CASSPPPGQDHNEQFF	TRBV18	TRBJ2-1	TRBD1	NA
TGCGCCAGCAGTGAGGCGCTACTAGCGGGTTGCGAGCAGTACTTC	CASSEALLAGCEQYF	TRBV10-1	TRBJ2-7	TRBD2	NA
TGTGCCTGGAGTACCGCGACTAGCGGGAGCACCGGGGAGCTGTTTTTT	CAWSTATSGSTGELFF	TRBV30	TRBJ2-2	TRBD2	NA
TGTGCCAGCTCACCACAGGCAGGGGCTCTCTATGGCTACACCTTC	CASSPQAGALYGYTF	TRBV18	TRBJ1-2	NA	NA
TGTGCCAGCACCAAAAAGGGTACGGGGTTGAACACTGAAGCTTTCTTT	CASTKKGTGLNTEAFF	TRBV6-6	TRBJ1-1	NA	NA
TGTGCCAGCAGTTTATTCGCACTCGCCCGCTACAATGAGCAGTTCTTC	CASSLFALARYNEQFF	TRBV27	TRBJ2-1	NA	NA
TGTGCCAGCAGCTCGCTGTCGACAAGCCAAGAGACCCAGTACTTC	CASSSLSTSQETQYF	TRBV5-6	TRBJ2-5	NA	once
TGTGCCAGCAGTTTTGATTCGGGTACCTTCTCTGGAAACACCATATATTTT	CASSFDSGTFSGNTIYF	TRBV27	TRBJ1-3	NA	NA
TGTGCCAGCAGCCCACAGGGAAACACTGAAGCTTTCTTT	CASSPQGNTEAFF	TRBV14	TRBJ1-1	NA	NA
TGCAGCGTTGGAACCGGGACTAGCGGGGGGGAGGCGCAGTTCTTC	CSVGTGTSGGEAQFF	TRBV29-1	TRBJ2-1	TRBD2	NA
TGTGCCAGCAGTTCAAACAGGGGCTACACTGAAGCTTTCTTT	CASSSNRGYTEAFF	TRBV6-5	TRBJ1-1	TRBD1	few
TGTGCCAGCAGTAGAACCGGGACAGGGACCTACGAGCAGTACTTC	CASSRTGTGTYEQYF	TRBV6-2/TRBV6-3	TRBJ2-7	TRBD1	few
TGTGCCAGTAGTTTCGCCGGGACAGGAGTCAACACCGGGGAGCTGTTTTTT	CASSFAGTGVNTGELFF	TRBV19	TRBJ2-2	TRBD1	NA
TGTGCCAGCACCGACAGATGGACACGAACCAATGAAGCTTTCTTT	CASTDRWTRTNEAFF	TRBV6-5	TRBJ1-1	NA	few
TGTGCCAGCAGCTTAATAGCCGGTAACGAGCAGTACTTC	CASSLIAGNEQYF	TRBV3-1/TRBV3-2	TRBJ2-7	NA	NA
TGTGCCAGCAGCGTGGGAGGGGCAGTGAACACTGAAGCTTTCTTT	CASSVGGAVNTEAFF	TRBV9	TRBJ1-1	NA	NA
TGTGCCTGGGGGGGACTAGCGGGAACCCCAGATACGCAGTATTTT	CAWGGLAGTPDTQYF	TRBV30	TRBJ2-3	TRBD2	NA
TGTGCCAGCAGCTCGGCATTGGACAGCCGGCACACCTACGAGCAGTACTTC	CASSSALDSRHTYEQYF	TRBV5-6	TRBJ2-7	NA	NA
TGTGCCAGCAGCGAGGGGGAGGGGATGAACACTGAAGCTTTCTTT	CASSEGEGMNTEAFF	TRBV7-9	TRBJ1-1	NA	NA
TGTGCCAGTACCCCGACCCCAGGGTTTGGCACTGAAGCTTTCTTT	CASTPTPGFGTEAFF	TRBV19	TRBJ1-1	NA	once
TGTGCCAGCAGCTTCCAGATTGGGCCATTGGATACGCAGTATTTT	CASSFQIGPLDTQYF	TRBV5-5	TRBJ2-3	NA	NA
TGTGCCAGCAGCCAAGACAGGGGACAACAGCCCCAGCATTTT	CASSQDRGQQPQHF	TRBV4-2	TRBJ1-5	NA	NA
TGTGCCAGCAGTTTAGGGACAGGGCTTAATTCACCCCTCCACTTT	CASSLGTGLNSPLHF	TRBV28	TRBJ1-6	TRBD1	NA
TGTGCCAGCAGCCCCCGGGGGGGCCGGACCGGGGAGCTGTTTTTT	CASSPRGGRTGELFF	TRBV3-1/TRBV3-2	TRBJ2-2	TRBD2	NA